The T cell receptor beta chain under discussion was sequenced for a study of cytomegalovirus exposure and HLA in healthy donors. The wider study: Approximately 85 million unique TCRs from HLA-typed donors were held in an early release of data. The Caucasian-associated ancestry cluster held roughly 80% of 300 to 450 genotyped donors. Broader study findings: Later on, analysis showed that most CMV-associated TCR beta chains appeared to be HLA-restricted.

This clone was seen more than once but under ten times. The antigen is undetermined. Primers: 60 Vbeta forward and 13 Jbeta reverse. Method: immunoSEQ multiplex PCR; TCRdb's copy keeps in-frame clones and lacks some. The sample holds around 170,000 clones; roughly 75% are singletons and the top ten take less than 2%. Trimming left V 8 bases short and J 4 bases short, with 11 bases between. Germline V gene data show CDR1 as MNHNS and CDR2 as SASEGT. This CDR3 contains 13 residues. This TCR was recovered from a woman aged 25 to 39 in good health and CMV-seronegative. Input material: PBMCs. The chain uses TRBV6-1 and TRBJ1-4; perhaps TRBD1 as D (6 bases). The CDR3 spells CASRDTYNEKLFF. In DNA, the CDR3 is TGTGCCAGCCGGGACACCTATAATGAAAAACTGTTTTTT.